This TCR beta chain was identified during a study of regulatory T cells in long-lasting Graves disease. Study-level results: There was favoring of TRBV28, TRBJ1-2 and TRBJ2-5 in persistent disease.

CDR1 and CDR2 (germline): PRHDT, FYEKMQ (reference sequence). The CDR3 loop spans 16 amino acids. The trim removed 0 bases at V and 8 bases at J, leaving 10 bases unmatched. In regard to this clonotype: Its antigen remains unidentified.

For TCR beta, libraries came from iRepertoire HTBI primers and Arm-PCR of CDR3 regions. TCRdb re-called the multiplex PCR reads through MiXCR, storing one row per CDR3 protein. The sample has approximately 690,000 distinct CDR3 sequences; around 30% are singletons. Time point denoted: persistent/refractory GD, antithyroid drugs over 5 years with positive TRAb. TCR sequences were obtained from RNA taken from PBMCs. The rearrangement uses TRBV13 and TRBJ1-1, with 9 bases fitting TRBD1. This clonotype was sampled from a female donor with Graves disease. Sample: peripheral blood mononuclear cells (PBMCs), taken when the disease was refractory, from a patient treated with antithyroid drugs. The CDR3 here is CASSLGLLQGAREAFF. The CDR3 DNA is TGTGCCAGCAGCTTAGGCCTGCTACAGGGGGCGAGGGAAGCTTTCTTT.